This record concerns one T cell receptor (beta chain) sequence. Assay: immunoSEQ multiplex PCR; the TCRdb copy retains only in-frame clones and omits some. The sample has 94,000 or so clones, approximately 80% seen once; the top ten hold 25%. Trimming cost V 5 bases and J 3 bases; bases outside gene matches: 15. The CDR3 extends over 17 amino acids. CDR1 and CDR2 from the germline V gene are MNHEY and SMNVEV (reference sequence). This entry comes from a study of blood T cell repertoires in COVID-19. Across the whole study: PBMCs, B-cell-depleted T cells, or T cells provided the cDNA or gDNA that made up the material.

The specimen sequenced was peripheral blood. This chain connects TRBV27 to TRBJ1-1; 7 bases match TRBD1. The sequence derives from a man in his sixties with acute or convalescent COVID-19. The CDR3 DNA reads as TGTGCCAGCAGTCATTATTCGGGGGGGCAGGGGGACACTGAAGCTTTCTTT. It is translated as CASSHYSGGQGDTEAFF.